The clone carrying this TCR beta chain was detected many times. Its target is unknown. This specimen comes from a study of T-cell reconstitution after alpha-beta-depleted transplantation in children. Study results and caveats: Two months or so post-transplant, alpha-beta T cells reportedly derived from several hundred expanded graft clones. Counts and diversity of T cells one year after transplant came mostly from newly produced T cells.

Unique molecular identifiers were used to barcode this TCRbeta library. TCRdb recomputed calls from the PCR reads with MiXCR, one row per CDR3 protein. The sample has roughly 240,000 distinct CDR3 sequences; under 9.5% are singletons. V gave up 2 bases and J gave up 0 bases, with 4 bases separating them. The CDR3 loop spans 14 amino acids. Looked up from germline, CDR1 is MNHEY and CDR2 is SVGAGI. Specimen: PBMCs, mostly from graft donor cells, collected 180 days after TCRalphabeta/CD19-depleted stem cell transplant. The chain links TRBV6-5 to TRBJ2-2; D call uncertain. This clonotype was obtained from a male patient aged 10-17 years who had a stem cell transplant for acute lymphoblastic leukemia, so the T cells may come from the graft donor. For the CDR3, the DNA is TGTGCCAGCAGTTACCTCGCGAACACCGGGGAGCTGTTTTTT. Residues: CASSYLANTGELFF.